Here is one T cell receptor (beta chain) with its context. The antigen is unknown. The CDR3 is 14 residues long. In germline, CDR1 is SGHRS, CDR2 YFSETQ. The ends were cut back, 4 bases at V and 6 bases at J, with 17 bases in the middle. The sample originates from a study of cytomegalovirus exposure and HLA in healthy donors. General study results and limits: Overall, approximately 150 TCR beta chains were annotated as cytomegalovirus-associated. Common viral pathogens (according to a later analysis) appeared linked to several of the most significant clusters.

Primers included in the PCR were 60 Vbeta and 13 Jbeta primers. The protocol was immunoSEQ multiplex PCR, while the TCRdb copy is restricted to in-frame clones and leaves out a portion. The sample records about 96,000 clones, approximately 75% being singletons. The TCR comes from a woman aged 70 to 79 in good health and CMV-seropositive. This sequence joins TRBV5-1 and TRBJ2-7; D is ambiguous. Sequencing was carried out using PBMCs. The CDR3 DNA sequence: TGCGCCAGCAGCCCCGTGGTGGTCGGTGGCGAGCAGTACTTC. Translation gives CASSPVVVGGEQYF. Looking up the rest from reference TRBV5-1 and TRBJ2-7 gives the full variable domain: KAGVTQTPRYLIKTRGQQVTLSCSPISGHRSVSWYQQTPGQGLQFLFEYFSETQRNKGNFPGRFSGRQFSNSRSEMNVSTLELGDSALYLCASSPVVVGGEQYFGPGTRLTVT.